This is a list of T cell receptor beta chains from one sample in a study of human T cells and chemical hapten exposure. TCRdb reprocessed the RACE reads with MiXCR, giving one entry per CDR3 protein. The data show about 160,000 distinct CDR3 sequences, roughly 26% seen once. This specimen consisted of whole blood, obtained in connection with sensitization to the hapten diphenylcyclopropenone (DPC). All receptors derive from a woman aged 18-29 years with alopecia areata. Some clones in this sample may be carry-over from other donors' samples. Each CDR3 is given without its conserved first and last residue.

v_call | cdr3_aa
TRBV4-1 | ASSPSTGHDTQY
TRBV9 | ASSVGHRATPYEQY
TRBV29-1 | SVAQQGAGELF
TRBV20-1 | SAKTPYTEAF
TRBV28 | ASSLPTGQEDGYT
TRBV27 | ASSSQGGDQPQH
TRBV6-6 | ASSLTAAKFNEQF
TRBV3-1 | ASRPTPLGNSPLH
TRBV27 | ASSTKPGTAEQY
TRBV4-1 | ASSQDPGRRGNQPQH
TRBV15 | ATTSGLDNSPLH
TRBV9 | ASSVMGGGLAGNQETQY
TRBV12-3/TRBV12-4 | ASSGFQAAF
TRBV2 | ASSESVYEQY
TRBV3-1 | ASSQEVAADGYEQY
TRBV20-1 | SASQPRFTDTQY
TRBV12-3/TRBV12-4 | ASSYRAEEKLF
TRBV10-3 | ATSVGREETQY
TRBV29-1 | SVKDIGETQY
TRBV12-3/TRBV12-4 | ASTFKGRGLAGGTDTQY
TRBV20-1 | SASPQGYGYT
TRBV6-1 | ASSEARLRPQH
TRBV7-6 | ASSNPWPGRDTQY
TRBV10-3 | AISEILYGYT
TRBV4-3 | ASSSPPEGSGPFSPLH
TRBV5-1 | ASSLPENYGYT
TRBV12-3/TRBV12-4 | ASSLRDFNSPLH
TRBV6-2/TRBV6-3 | ASSYLAGDIYEQY
TRBV27 | ASSLGTSNTEAF
TRBV10-3 | AISAAGLDYNEQF
TRBV7-9 | ASRPGTARRDTQY
TRBV4-3 | ASSQVQGARGDTQY
TRBV27 | ASSRVSDTQY
TRBV4-3 | ASSQEGLSLNEQF
TRBV7-3 | ASSYHTGELF
TRBV4-1 | ASSQISGTGPAGELF
TRBV12-3/TRBV12-4 | ASSPVATRGFEQY
TRBV20-1 | SARDDYEQY
TRBV6-2/TRBV6-3 | ASLPVGFGNQPQH
TRBV7-2 | ASSSLQGRDGYT
TRBV7-9 | ASAPRGDTQY
TRBV29-1 | SVVLLAGSSYEQY